The 9 T cell receptor beta chains given below trace back to one sample, sequenced in a study of high-grade serous ovarian cancer treatment subgroups. Tumor samples were obtained before definitive surgery or chemotherapy. Libraries were prepared by immunoSEQ multiplex PCR; TCRdb keeps only in-frame clonotypes and omits some of them. Found here are around 9,000 clones, around 85% of them singletons; the top ten hold around 1.7%. Sequencing was done on a sample of tumor tissue. The receptors were sampled from a human donor with high-grade serous ovarian cancer.

V gene TRBV5-6 combines with J gene TRBJ2-1; tentatively, D is TRBD2 (5 bases). Germline V gene data show CDR1 as SGHDT and CDR2 as YYEEEE. V lost 4 bases and J 9 bases, leaving 14 bases between the germline ends. The CDR3 consists of 13 residues. The chain's CDR3 is CASSKAGRGEQFF. The CDR3 DNA reads as TGTGCCAGCAGCAAGGCGGGCCGGGGTGAGCAGTTCTTC.

The rearrangement uses TRBV11-2 and TRBJ2-6, with 9 bases lining up with TRBD1. Germline CDR1 SGHAT, CDR2 FQNNGV. V shed 5 bases and J 4 bases; nucleotides not matched to a gene: 6. This CDR3 contains 16 residues. CDR3 sequence: CASSLQGARGANVLTF. The CDR3 region has the DNA TGTGCCAGCAGCCTACAGGGGGCTCGGGGGGCCAACGTCCTGACTTTC.

The J gene is TRBJ1-1, the V gene TRBV30; no clear D gene. Germline-derived CDR1 and CDR2 are GTSNPN and SVGIG (reference sequence). This CDR3 has 13 amino acids. Trimming stripped 0 bases from V and 0 bases from J, with 5 bases between. The CDR3: CAWSVLMNTEAFF. The CDR3 bases are TGTGCCTGGAGTGTACTAATGAACACTGAAGCTTTCTTT.

The chain has TRBV27 and TRBJ1-6; 9 positions match TRBD1. The length of the CDR3 is 15 residues. J lost 5 bases, V lost 6 bases, and 5 bases had no gene match. The V gene's germline CDR1 is MNHEY and CDR2 SMNVEV (reference sequence). The CDR3 region is CASRTTGGHNSPLHF. The CDR3 coding sequence is TGTGCCAGCAGAACGACAGGGGGTCATAATTCACCCCTCCACTTT.

The chain joins TRBV11-2 to TRBJ2-7; 9 bases map to TRBD1. Trimming at V came to 5 bases and at J to 2 bases, leaving 7 bases not matched to a gene. The CDR3 is 15 residues long. The germline V gene has CDR1 SGHAT and CDR2 FQNNGV. The CDR3 DNA follows: TGTGCCAGCAGCAGAACGGGACAGGGCCCCTACGAGCAGTACTTC. Protein product: CASSRTGQGPYEQYF.

The genes are TRBV27 and TRBJ2-5, with D hard to call. The J call is uncertain, as TRBJ2-7 better fits the DNA end. Germline CDR1 is MNHEY and CDR2 is SMNVEV (reference sequence). The CDR3 spans 14 residues. As DNA, the CDR3 is TGTGCCAGCAGTTCATTCCCTCCGGGCTACGAGCAGTACTTC. Translating gives CASSSFPPGYEQYF.

The chain combines TRBV19 with TRBJ2-5, with D perhaps matching TRBD2 (6 bases). Germline values: CDR1 LNHDA, CDR2 SQIVND (reference sequence). Trimming stripped 4 bases from V and 1 base from J, with 10 bases between. This CDR3 is built from 14 residues. CDR3 sequence (DNA): TGTGCCAGTAGTAATCTGGGACTCCAAGAGACCCAGTACTTC. Translation gives CASSNLGLQETQYF.

This chain joins TRBV28 and TRBJ1-2, with TRBD1 as a possible D gene (5 bases). Between the trimmed V and J ends, which lost 4 bases and 2 bases, there was a span of 20 bases. CDR1 MDHEN and CDR2 SYDVKM come from the germline V gene. This CDR3 has 17 amino acids. The CDR3 loop is CASSSEPRGGRNYGYTF. CDR3 nucleotides: TGTGCCAGCAGTTCCGAACCCCGGGGGGGAAGGAACTATGGCTACACCTTC.

This clone turned up a few times. The chain recombines TRBV29-1 with TRBJ2-1; D gene ambiguous. V lost 6 bases to trimming and J lost 4 bases, with 16 bases between them. The germline gives CDR1 SQVTM, CDR2 ANQGSEA. CDR3 size: 14 residues. This chain's CDR3 is CSVFSPGLYNEQFF. CDR3 sequence (DNA): TGCAGCGTCTTCTCACCCGGCCTTTACAATGAGCAGTTCTTC.